Given below is one T cell receptor (beta chain) in context. The antigen is unknown. The CDR3 contains 15 residues. The V end lost 0 bases, the J end lost 4 bases, and 12 bases lay between the germline ends. The germline CDR1 and CDR2 sequences are LGHDT and YNNKEL (reference sequence). Repertoires were generated with immunoSEQ multiplex PCR, while TCRdb's copy carries only in-frame clones and drops some. The sample consists of some 110,000 clones, approximately 84% of them appearing once. The source of the sample is a study of T cell responses to AZD1222 COVID-19 vaccine. Broader study findings: Samples come after the peak T cell response, not at day 14.

The receptor was isolated from an adult in good health. The specimen comprised peripheral blood, sampled on day 0 of AZD1222 vaccination. The chain is built from TRBV3-1 (or the pseudogene TRBV3-2) and TRBJ1-1; no reliable D call. For the CDR3, the DNA is TGTGCCAGCAGCCAAGATATAAGGGAACCCACTGAAGCTTTCTTT. This sequence encodes CASSQDIREPTEAFF.